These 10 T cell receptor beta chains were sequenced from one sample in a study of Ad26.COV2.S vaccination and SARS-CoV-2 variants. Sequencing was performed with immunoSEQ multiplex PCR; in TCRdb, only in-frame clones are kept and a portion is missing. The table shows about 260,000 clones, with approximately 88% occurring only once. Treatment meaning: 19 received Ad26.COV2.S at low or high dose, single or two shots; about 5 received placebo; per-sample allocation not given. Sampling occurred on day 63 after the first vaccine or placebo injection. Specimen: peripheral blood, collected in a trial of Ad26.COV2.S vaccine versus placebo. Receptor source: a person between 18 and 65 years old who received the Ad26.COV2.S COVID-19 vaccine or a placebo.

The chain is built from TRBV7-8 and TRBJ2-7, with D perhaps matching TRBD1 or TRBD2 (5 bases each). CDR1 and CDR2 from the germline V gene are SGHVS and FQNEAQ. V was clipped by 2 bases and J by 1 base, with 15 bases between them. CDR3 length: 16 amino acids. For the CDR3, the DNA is TGTGCCAGCAGCTTATTCGGGGACGCCATTTCCTACGAGCAGTACGTC. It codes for CASSLFGDAISYEQYV.

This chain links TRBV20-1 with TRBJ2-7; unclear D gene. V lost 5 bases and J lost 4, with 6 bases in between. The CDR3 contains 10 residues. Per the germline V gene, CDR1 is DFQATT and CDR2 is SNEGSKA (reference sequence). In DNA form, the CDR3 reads TGCAGTGCTGGGTCTTACGAGCAGTACTTC. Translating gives CSAGSYEQYF.

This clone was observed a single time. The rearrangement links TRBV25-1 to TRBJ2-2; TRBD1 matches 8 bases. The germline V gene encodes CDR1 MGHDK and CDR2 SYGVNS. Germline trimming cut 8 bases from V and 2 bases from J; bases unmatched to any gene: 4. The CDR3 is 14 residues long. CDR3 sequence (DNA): TGTGCCAGCCGGACAGGGACCAACACCGGGGAGCTGTTTTTT. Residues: CASRTGTNTGELFF.

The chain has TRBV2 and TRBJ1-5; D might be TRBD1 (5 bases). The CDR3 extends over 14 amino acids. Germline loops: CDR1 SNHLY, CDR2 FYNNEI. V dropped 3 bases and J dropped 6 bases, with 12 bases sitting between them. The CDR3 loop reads CASSDREVGQPQHF. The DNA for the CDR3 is TGTGCCAGCAGTGACAGGGAGGTCGGTCAGCCCCAGCATTTT. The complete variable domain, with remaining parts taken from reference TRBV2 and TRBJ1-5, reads EPEVTQTPSHQVTQMGQEVILRCVPISNHLYFYWYRQILGQKVEFLVSFYNNEISEKSEIFDDQFSVERPDGSNFTLKIRSTKLEDSAMYFCASSDREVGQPQHFGDGTRLSIL.

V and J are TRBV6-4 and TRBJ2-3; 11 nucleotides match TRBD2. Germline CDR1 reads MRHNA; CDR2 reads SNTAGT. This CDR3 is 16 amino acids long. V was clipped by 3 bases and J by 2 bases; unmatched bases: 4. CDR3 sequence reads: CASSEASGGHTDTQYF. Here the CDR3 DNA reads TGTGCCAGCAGTGAGGCTAGCGGGGGGCACACAGATACGCAGTATTTT.

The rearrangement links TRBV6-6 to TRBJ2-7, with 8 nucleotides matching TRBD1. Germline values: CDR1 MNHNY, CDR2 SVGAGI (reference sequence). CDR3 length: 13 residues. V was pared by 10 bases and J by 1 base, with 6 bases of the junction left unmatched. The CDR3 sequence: CATMTGASYEQYF. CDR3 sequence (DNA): TGTGCCACCATGACAGGGGCTTCCTACGAGCAGTACTTC.

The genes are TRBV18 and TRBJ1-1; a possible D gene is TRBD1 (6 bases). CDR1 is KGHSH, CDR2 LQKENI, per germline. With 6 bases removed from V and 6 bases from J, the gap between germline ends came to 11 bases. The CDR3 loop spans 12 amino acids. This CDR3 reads CASSPDSAEAFF. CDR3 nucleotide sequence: TGTGCCAGCTCCCCGGACAGCGCTGAAGCTTTCTTT.

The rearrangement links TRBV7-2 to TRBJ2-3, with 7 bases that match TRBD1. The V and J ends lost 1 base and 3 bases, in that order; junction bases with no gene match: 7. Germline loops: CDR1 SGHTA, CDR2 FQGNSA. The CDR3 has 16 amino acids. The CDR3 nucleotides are TGTGCCAGCAGCTTAGAAGGGGGCGGGTGGACAGATACGCAGTATTTT. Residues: CASSLEGGGWTDTQYF.

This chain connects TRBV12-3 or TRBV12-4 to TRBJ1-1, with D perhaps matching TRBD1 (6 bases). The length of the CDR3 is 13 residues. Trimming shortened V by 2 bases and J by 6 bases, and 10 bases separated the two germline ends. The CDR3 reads CASSLMRQAEAFF. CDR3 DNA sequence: TGTGCCAGCAGTTTAATGAGACAGGCTGAAGCTTTCTTT.

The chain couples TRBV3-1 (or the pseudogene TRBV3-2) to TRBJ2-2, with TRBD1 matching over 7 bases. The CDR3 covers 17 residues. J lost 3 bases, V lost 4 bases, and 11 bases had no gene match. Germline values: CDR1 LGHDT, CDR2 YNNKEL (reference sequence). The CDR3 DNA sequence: TGTGCCAGCAGCCGCCTTACCGTAGACAGGGACACCGGGGAGCTGTTTTTT. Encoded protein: CASSRLTVDRDTGELFF.